This TCR beta chain was sequenced during a study of T cell responses to AZD1222 COVID-19 vaccine. General observations from the study: Scientists sampled the repertoires only once the peak T cell response had passed. A mostly white British donor set with more females was recruited, and clonal diversity was possibly underestimated.

This CDR3 spans 13 amino acids. V lost 4 bases, J lost 7 bases, and 13 bases lay in between. Per the germline V gene, CDR1 is LNHNV and CDR2 is YYDKDF (reference sequence). Pooling covered second doses at about 4 or about 12 weeks. Concerning this clone: Its antigen is unknown.

Using immunoSEQ multiplex PCR, the repertoire was profiled, and TCRdb retains in-frame clones only, with some absent. The sample lists some 63,000 clones; approximately 92% were seen once. Source: peripheral blood, taken 28 days after the second AZD1222 dose. This sequence was found in an adult who received the AZD1222 COVID-19 vaccine. The rearrangement joins TRBV15 to TRBJ1-1; D uncertain. The CDR3 is CATSTIAGIEAFF. CDR3 in DNA: TGTGCCACCAGCACCATTGCGGGTATTGAAGCTTTCTTT.